The T cell receptor beta chain described here comes from a study of OX40 agonist ivuxolimab in advanced cancers. Overall study context: Patients receiving dose escalation had hepatocellular carcinoma, melanoma, renal cell or head and neck cancer. Overall study findings and caveats: Circulating CD4+ and CD8+ T cells showed clonal expansion by week 6 at 0.1 to 3.0 mg/kg.

Sequencing used immunoSEQ multiplex PCR; TCRdb keeps in-frame clones, though not all of them. The repertoire has under 150,000 clones, 75% to 95% of them found once; the top ten carry about 1%. CDR3 length: 11 residues. V lost 5 bases and J lost 3, with 6 bases in between. The germline V gene has CDR1 DFQATT and CDR2 SNEGSKA (reference sequence). Note on this clone: The antigen remains unidentified.

Sequencing was performed on CD4+ or CD8+ T cells sorted from blood, taken in a trial of the OX40 agonist ivuxolimab. This chain uses TRBV20-1 with TRBJ2-3; D gene unclear. The origin of this receptor is an adult with an advanced solid tumor such as melanoma, head and neck, liver or kidney cancer. The CDR3 spells CSAGRTDTQYF. In DNA, the CDR3 is TGCAGTGCTGGTAGGACAGATACGCAGTATTTT.